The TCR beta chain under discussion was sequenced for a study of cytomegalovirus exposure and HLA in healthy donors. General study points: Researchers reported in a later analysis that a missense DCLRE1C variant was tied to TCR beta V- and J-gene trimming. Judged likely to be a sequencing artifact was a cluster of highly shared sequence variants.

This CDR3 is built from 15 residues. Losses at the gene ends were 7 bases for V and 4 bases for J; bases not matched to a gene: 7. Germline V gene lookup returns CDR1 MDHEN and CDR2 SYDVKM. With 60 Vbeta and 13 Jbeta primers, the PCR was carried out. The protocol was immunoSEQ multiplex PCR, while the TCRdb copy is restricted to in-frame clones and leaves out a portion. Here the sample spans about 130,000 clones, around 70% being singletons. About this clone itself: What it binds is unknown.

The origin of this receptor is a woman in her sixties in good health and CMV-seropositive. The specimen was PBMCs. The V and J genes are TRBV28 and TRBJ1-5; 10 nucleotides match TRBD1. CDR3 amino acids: CASNRDRGPNQPQHF. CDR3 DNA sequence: TGTGCCAGCAATCGGGACAGGGGCCCAAATCAGCCCCAGCATTTT.